The sequence of this T cell receptor (beta chain) was determined in a study of Graves' ophthalmopathy and Graves' hyperthyroidism. Broader study findings: Both an approximately 70% sensitivity and a roughly 75% specificity characterized the model's predictions of ophthalmopathy progression.

Concerning this clonotype: The target antigen is unknown.

Using RNA transcripts, the TCR beta CDR3 regions were amplified. Following a first-round RT-PCR that used HTBI primers, a second-round multiplex PCR was carried out. TCRdb re-analysed the multiplex PCR reads in MiXCR, keeping a single row per CDR3 protein. In the table there are some 250,000 distinct CDR3 sequences, around 45% of which are singletons. This CDR3 is 13 amino acids long. Germline-derived CDR1 and CDR2 are MNHEY and SVGAGI. V trimming: 10 bases; J trimming: 3 bases; junction bases outside the gene matches: 7. Ophthalmopathy cases showed moderate-to-severe activity, scoring CAS ≥3 and NOSPECS ≥4, with duration under 3 months. In this cohort, patients with other autoimmune diseases, uncontrolled infections, pregnancy or lactation were excluded.

This clonotype was obtained from an adult man with Graves' ophthalmopathy. The specimen was peripheral blood. This chain connects TRBV6-5 to TRBJ2-5, with TRBD1 matching 8 bases. CDR3 protein: CATGWTGKETQYF. In DNA, the CDR3 is TGTGCCACCGGCTGGACAGGGAAAGAGACCCAGTACTTC.